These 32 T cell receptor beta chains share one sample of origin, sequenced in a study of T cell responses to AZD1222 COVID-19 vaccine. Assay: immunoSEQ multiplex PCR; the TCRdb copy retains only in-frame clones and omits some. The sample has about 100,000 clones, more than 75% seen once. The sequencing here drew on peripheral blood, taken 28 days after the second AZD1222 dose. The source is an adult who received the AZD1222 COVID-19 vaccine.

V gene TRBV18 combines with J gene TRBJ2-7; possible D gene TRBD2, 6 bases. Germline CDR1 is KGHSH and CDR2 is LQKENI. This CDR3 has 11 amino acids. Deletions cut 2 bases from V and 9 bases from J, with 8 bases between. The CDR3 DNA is TGTGCCAGCTCACCAGCGGAGGGGCAGTACTTC. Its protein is CASSPAEGQYF. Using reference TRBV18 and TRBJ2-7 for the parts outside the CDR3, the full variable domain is NAGVMQNPRHLVRRRGQEARLRCSPMKGHSHVYWYRQLPEEGLKFMVYLQKENIIDESGMPKERFSAEFPKEGPSILRIQQVVRGDSAAYFCASSPAEGQYFGPGTRLTVT.

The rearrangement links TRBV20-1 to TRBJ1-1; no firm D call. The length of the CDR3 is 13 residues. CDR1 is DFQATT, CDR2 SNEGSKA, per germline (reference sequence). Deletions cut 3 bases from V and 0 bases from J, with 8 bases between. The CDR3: CSASEHLNTEAFF. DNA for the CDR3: TGCAGTGCTAGTGAACACTTGAACACTGAAGCTTTCTTT.

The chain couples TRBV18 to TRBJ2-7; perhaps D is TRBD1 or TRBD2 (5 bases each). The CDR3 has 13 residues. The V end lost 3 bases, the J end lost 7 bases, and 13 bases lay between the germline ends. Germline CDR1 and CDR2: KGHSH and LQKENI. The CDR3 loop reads CASSPQGVREQYF. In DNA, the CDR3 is TGTGCCAGCTCACCCCAGGGAGTTCGGGAGCAGTACTTC.

The CDR3 region is CASSYSGRQGDSGYTF. CDR3 coding DNA: TGTGCCAGCAGTTATTCGGGGCGACAGGGAGATAGCGGCTACACCTTC. This sequence joins TRBV6-5 and TRBJ1-2; TRBD1 matches 7 bases. V dropped 3 bases and J dropped 8; count of bases not matched to a gene: 15. The CDR3 contains 16 residues. Germline CDR1 and CDR2: MNHEY and SVGAGI.

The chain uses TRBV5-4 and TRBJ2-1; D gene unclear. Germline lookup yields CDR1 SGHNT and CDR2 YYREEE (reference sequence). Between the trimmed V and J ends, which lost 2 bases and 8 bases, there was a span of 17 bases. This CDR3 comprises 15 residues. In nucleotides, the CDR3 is TGTGCCAGCAGCTTTCCTGGGTATCTGGGTCATGAGCAGTTCTTC. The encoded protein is CASSFPGYLGHEQFF. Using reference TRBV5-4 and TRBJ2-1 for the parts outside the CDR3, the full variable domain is ETGVTQSPTHLIKTRGQQVTLRCSSQSGHNTVSWYQQALGQGPQFIFQYYREEENGRGNFPPRFSGLQFPNYSSELNVNALELDDSALYLCASSFPGYLGHEQFFGPGTRLTVL.

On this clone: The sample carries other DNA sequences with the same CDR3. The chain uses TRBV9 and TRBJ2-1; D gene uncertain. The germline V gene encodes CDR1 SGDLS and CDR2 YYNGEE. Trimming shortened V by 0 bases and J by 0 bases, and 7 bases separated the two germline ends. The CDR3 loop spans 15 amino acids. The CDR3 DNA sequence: TGTGCCAGCAGCGTAGAGGGTCTCTCCTACAATGAGCAGTTCTTC. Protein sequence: CASSVEGLSYNEQFF. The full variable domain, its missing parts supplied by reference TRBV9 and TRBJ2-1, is DSGVTQTPKHLITATGQRVTLRCSPRSGDLSVYWYQQSLDQGLQFLIQYYNGEERAKGNILERFSAQQFPDLHSELNLSSLELGDSALYFCASSVEGLSYNEQFFGPGTRLTVL.

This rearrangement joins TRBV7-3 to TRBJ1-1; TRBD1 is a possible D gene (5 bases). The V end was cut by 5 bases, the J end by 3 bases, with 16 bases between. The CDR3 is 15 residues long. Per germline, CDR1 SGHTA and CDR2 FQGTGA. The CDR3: CASSPAGTADTEAFF. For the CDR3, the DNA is TGTGCCAGCAGCCCAGCCGGGACGGCAGACACTGAAGCTTTCTTT.

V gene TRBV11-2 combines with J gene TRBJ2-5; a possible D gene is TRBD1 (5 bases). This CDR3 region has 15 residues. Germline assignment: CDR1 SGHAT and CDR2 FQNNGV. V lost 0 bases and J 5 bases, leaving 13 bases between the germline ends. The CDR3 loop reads CASSLDLGRVETQYF. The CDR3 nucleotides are TGTGCCAGCAGCTTAGATCTAGGCAGGGTGGAGACCCAGTACTTC. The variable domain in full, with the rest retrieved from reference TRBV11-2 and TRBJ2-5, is EAGVAQSPRYKIIEKRQSVAFWCNPISGHATLYWYQQILGQGPKLLIQFQNNGVVDDSQLPKDRFSAERLKGVDSTLKIQPAKLEDSAVYLCASSLDLGRVETQYFGPGTRLLVL.

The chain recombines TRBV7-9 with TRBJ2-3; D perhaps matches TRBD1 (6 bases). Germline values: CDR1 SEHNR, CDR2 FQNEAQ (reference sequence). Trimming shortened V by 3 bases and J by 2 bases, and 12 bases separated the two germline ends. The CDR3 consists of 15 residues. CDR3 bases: TGTGCCAGCAGCTTGCGACAGGTGAACACAGATACGCAGTATTTT. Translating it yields CASSLRQVNTDTQYF. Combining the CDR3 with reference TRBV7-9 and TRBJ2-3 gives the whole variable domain DTGVSQNPRHKITKRGQNVTFRCDPISEHNRLYWYRQTLGQGPEFLTYFQNEAQLEKSRLLSDRFSAERPKGSFSTLEIQRTEQGDSAMYLCASSLRQVNTDTQYFGPGTRLTVL.

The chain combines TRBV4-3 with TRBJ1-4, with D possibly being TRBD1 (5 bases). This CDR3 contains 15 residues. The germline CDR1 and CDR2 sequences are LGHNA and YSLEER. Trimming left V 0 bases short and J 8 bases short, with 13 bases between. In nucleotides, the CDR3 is TGCGCCAGCAGCCAAGATCACCTGGGGCGGGAAAAACTGTTTTTT. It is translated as CASSQDHLGREKLFF.

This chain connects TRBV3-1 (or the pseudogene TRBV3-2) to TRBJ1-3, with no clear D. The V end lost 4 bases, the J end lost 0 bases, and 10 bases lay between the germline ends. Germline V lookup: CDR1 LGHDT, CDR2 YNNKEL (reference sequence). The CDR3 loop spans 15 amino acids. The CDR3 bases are TGTGCCAGCAGCCCCGACGGAACCTCTGGAAACACCATATATTTT. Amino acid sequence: CASSPDGTSGNTIYF.

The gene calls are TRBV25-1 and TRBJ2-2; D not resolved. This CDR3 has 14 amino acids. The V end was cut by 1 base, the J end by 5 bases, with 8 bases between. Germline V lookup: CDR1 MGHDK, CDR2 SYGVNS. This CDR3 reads CASSEFKGTGELFF. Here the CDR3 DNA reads TGTGCCAGCAGTGAATTTAAAGGTACCGGGGAGCTGTTTTTT.

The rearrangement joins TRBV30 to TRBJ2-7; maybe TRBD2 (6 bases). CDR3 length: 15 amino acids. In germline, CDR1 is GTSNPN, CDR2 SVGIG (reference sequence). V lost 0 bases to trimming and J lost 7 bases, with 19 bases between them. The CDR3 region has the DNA TGTGCCTGGAGTGTACCGGAGGGACCCGTCGGGGAGCAGTACTTC. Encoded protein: CAWSVPEGPVGEQYF.

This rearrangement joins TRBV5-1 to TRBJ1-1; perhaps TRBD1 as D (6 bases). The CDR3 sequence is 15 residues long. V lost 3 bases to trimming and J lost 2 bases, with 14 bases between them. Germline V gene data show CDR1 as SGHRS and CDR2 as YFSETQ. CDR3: CASSWGDTGNTEAFF. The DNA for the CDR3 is TGCGCCAGCAGCTGGGGGGACACCGGAAACACTGAAGCTTTCTTT.

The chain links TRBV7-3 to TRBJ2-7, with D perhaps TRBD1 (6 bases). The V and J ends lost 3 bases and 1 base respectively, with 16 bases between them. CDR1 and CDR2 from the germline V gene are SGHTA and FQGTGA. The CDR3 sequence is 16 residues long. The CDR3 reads CASSFVWGRKSYEQYF. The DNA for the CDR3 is TGTGCCAGCAGCTTTGTTTGGGGGCGTAAATCCTACGAGCAGTACTTC.

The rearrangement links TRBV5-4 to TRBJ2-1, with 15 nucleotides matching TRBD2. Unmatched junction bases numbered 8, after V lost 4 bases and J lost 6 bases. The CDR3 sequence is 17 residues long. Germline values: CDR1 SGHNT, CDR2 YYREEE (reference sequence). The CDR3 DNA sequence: TGTGCCAGCAGCCGTGGACTAGCGGGGGGGTCTAGCAATGAGCAGTTCTTC. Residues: CASSRGLAGGSSNEQFF.

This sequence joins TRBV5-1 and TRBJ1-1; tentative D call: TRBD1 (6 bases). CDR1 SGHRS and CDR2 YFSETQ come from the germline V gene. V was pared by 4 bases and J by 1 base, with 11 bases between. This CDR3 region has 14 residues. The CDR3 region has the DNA TGCGCCAGCAGCGTCAGGGGAGAGAACACTGAAGCTTTCTTT. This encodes CASSVRGENTEAFF.

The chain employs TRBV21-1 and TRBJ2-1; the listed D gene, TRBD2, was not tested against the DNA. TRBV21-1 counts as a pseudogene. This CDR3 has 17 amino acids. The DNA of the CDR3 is TGTGCCAGCACCTCGCGGAGACCAACTTCCTCCTACAATGAGCAGTTCTTC. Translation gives CASTSRRPTSSYNEQFF.

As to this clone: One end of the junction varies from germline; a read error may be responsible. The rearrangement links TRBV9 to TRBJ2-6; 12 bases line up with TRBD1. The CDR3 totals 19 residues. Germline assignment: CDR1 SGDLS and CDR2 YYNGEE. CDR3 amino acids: CASSVVGTGGSSRANVLTF. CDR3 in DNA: TGTGCCAGCAGCGTCGTCGGGACAGGGGGCTCCTCTCGGGCCAACGTCCTGACTTTC.

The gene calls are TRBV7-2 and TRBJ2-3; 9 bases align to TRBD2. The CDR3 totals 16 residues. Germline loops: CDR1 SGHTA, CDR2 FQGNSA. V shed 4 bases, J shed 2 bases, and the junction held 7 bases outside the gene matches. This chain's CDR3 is CASSSLTSGYTDTQYF. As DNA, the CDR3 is TGTGCCAGCAGCTCCCTGACTAGCGGTTACACAGATACGCAGTATTTT.

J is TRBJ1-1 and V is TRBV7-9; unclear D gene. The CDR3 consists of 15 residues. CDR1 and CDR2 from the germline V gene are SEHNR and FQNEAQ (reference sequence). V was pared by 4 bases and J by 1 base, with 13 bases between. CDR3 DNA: TGTGCCAGCAGCTCAATAGGACCCTCGAACACTGAAGCTTTCTTT. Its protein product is CASSSIGPSNTEAFF.

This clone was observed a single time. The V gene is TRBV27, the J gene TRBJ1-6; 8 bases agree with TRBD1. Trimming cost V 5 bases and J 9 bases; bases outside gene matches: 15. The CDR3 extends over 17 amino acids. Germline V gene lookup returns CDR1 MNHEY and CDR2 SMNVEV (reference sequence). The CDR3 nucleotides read TGTGCCAGCAGTCAGGGTCTTACAGGGGGGCGCGGTTCACCCCTCCACTTT. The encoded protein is CASSQGLTGGRGSPLHF.

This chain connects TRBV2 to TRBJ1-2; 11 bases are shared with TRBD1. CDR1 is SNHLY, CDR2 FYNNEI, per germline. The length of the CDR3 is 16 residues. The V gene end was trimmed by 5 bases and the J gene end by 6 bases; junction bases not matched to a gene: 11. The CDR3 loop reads CASSSGTGGLRDGYTF. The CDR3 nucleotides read TGTGCCAGCAGTTCCGGGACAGGGGGTTTGCGTGATGGCTACACCTTC. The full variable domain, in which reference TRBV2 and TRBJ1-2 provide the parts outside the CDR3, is EPEVTQTPSHQVTQMGQEVILRCVPISNHLYFYWYRQILGQKVEFLVSFYNNEISEKSEIFDDQFSVERPDGSNFTLKIRSTKLEDSAMYFCASSSGTGGLRDGYTFGSGTRLTVV.

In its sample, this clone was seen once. The DNA for the CDR3 is TGTGCCAGCAGCGGGGGTGGCGACTATGGCTACACCTTC. It yields the protein CASSGGGDYGYTF. The genes are TRBV6-5 and TRBJ1-2, with a tentative D call TRBD1 (5 bases). This CDR3 is 13 amino acids long. Trimming took 6 bases from V and 3 from J, leaving 11 bases between them. The germline V gene has CDR1 MNHEY and CDR2 SVGAGI.

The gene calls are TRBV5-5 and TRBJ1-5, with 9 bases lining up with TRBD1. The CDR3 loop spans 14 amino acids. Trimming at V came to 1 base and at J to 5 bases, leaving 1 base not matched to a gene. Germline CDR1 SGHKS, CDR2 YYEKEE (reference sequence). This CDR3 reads CASSLWTGDQPQHF. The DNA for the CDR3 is TGTGCCAGCAGCTTGTGGACAGGGGATCAGCCCCAGCATTTT.

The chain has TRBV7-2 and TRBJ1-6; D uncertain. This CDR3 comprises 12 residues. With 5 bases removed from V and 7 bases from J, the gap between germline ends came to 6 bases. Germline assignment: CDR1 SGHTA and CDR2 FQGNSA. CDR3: CASSRINSPLHF. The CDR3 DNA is TGTGCCAGCAGCCGGATAAATTCACCCCTCCACTTT. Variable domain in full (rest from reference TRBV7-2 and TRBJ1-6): GAGVSQSPSNKVTEKGKDVELRCDPISGHTALYWYRQSLGQGLEFLIYFQGNSAPDKSGLPSDRFSAERTGGSVSTLTIQRTQQEDSAVYLCASSRINSPLHFGNGTRLTVT.

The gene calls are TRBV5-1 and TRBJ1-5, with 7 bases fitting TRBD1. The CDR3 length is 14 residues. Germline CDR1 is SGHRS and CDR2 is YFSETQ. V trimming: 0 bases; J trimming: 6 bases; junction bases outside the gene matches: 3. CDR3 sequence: CASSLDRGGQPQHF. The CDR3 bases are TGCGCCAGCAGCTTGGACAGGGGTGGTCAGCCCCAGCATTTT. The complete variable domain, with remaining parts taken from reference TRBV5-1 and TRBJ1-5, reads KAGVTQTPRYLIKTRGQQVTLSCSPISGHRSVSWYQQTPGQGLQFLFEYFSETQRNKGNFPGRFSGRQFSNSRSEMNVSTLELGDSALYLCASSLDRGGQPQHFGDGTRLSIL.

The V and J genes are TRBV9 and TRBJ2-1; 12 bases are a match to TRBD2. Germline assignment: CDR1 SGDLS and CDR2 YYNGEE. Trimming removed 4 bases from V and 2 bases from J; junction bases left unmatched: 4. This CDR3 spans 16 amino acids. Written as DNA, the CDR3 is TGTGCCAGCAGCTTAACTAGCGGGGGGCCCTACAATGAGCAGTTCTTC. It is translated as CASSLTSGGPYNEQFF.

The CDR3 loop is CASSVELDRGAGTGELFF. In nucleotides, the CDR3 is TGTGCCAGCAGCGTAGAGCTTGATCGGGGGGCCGGGACCGGGGAGCTGTTTTTT. V gene TRBV9 combines with J gene TRBJ2-2; maybe TRBD2 (7 bases). V lost 0 bases and J 5 bases, leaving 20 bases between the germline ends. This CDR3 has 18 residues. Germline lookup yields CDR1 SGDLS and CDR2 YYNGEE.

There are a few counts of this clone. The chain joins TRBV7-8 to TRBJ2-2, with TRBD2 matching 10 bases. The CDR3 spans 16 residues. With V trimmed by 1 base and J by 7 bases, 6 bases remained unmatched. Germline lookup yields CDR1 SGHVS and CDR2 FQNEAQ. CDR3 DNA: TGTGCCAGCAGCTTAGGAGCGGGAGGGAAGGTCGGGGAGCTGTTTTTT. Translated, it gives CASSLGAGGKVGELFF.

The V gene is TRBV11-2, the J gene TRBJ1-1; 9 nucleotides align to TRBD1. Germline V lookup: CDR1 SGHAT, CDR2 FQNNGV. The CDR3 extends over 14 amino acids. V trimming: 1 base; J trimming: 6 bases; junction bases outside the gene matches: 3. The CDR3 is CASSLVRDRAEAFF. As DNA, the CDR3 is TGTGCCAGCAGCTTAGTCCGGGACAGGGCTGAAGCTTTCTTT.

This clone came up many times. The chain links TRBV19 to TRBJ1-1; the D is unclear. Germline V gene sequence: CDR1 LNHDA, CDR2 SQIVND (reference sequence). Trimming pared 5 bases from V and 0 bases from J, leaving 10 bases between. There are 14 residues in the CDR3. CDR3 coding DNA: TGTGCCAGTAGTTCCCAGAGGATGAACACTGAAGCTTTCTTT. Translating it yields CASSSQRMNTEAFF.